This entry lists 31 T cell receptor beta chains sequenced from one sample in a study of CD8 T cells in ankylosing spondylitis. General study results and limits: Made up of 7 to 9 highly homologous variants, a TCR beta motif appeared characteristic of ankylosing spondylitis blood.

Antigens of these TCRs are unknown. TCRdb ran MiXCR on the 5' RACE reads and lists one entry per CDR3 protein. The profile shows a few hundred thousand distinct CDR3 sequences, 18% of them singletons. Sequencing used blood, either unsorted or a sorted T cell fraction (not recorded which). These receptors came from a male donor with ankylosing spondylitis.

This chain joins TRBV7-8 and TRBJ2-3, with TRBD2 as a possible D gene (7 bases). Between the trimmed V and J ends, which lost 1 base and 6 bases, there was a span of 14 bases. The CDR3 runs to 15 residues. Germline assignment: CDR1 SGHVS and CDR2 FQNEAQ. CDR3 residues: CASSLGGGAWDTQYF. DNA for the CDR3: TGTGCCAGCAGCTTAGGTGGGGGGGCATGGGATACGCAGTATTTT.

The J gene is TRBJ1-3, the V gene TRBV7-9, with a tentative D call TRBD1 (5 bases). This CDR3 spans 15 amino acids. The V and J ends lost 7 bases and 4 bases respectively, with 17 bases between them. In germline, CDR1 is SEHNR, CDR2 FQNEAQ (reference sequence). This CDR3 reads CASTRVGQGGNTIYF. The CDR3 bases are TGTGCCAGCACCCGAGTAGGGCAGGGAGGAAACACCATATATTTT.

The chain joins TRBV27 to TRBJ2-7; a weak D match, TRBD2 (6 bases). The V and J ends lost 6 bases and 3 bases respectively, with 12 bases between them. Per germline, CDR1 MNHEY and CDR2 SMNVEV (reference sequence). This CDR3 has 13 amino acids. CDR3 DNA: TGTGCCAGCAGCCAAGCGGGCTACTACGAGCAGTACTTC. It specifies CASSQAGYYEQYF.

Only a few counts were recorded for this clonotype. V is TRBV4-1 and J is TRBJ2-5; the D gene is possibly TRBD2 (6 bases). V dropped 0 bases and J dropped 2 bases, with 10 bases sitting between them. Germline CDR1 and CDR2: MGHRA and YSYEKL. CDR3 length: 15 amino acids. CDR3: CASSQDRTKQETQYF. Here the CDR3 DNA reads TGCGCCAGCAGCCAAGATCGGACTAAACAAGAGACCCAGTACTTC.

The table lists this clonotype with a few counts. This sequence joins TRBV20-1 and TRBJ2-7; TRBD2 might be the D (6 bases). CDR3 length: 13 amino acids. With 5 bases removed from V and 4 bases from J, the gap between germline ends came to 15 bases. Germline CDR1 DFQATT, CDR2 SNEGSKA (reference sequence). CDR3 protein: CSAGDGGAYEQYF. The CDR3 DNA follows: TGCAGTGCTGGGGACGGAGGGGCGTACGAGCAGTACTTC.

This clonotype turned up a few times. V and J are TRBV20-1 and TRBJ2-2, with D hard to call. The CDR3 sequence is 13 residues long. The ends were cut back, 6 bases at V and 2 bases at J, with 10 bases in the middle. Germline lookup yields CDR1 DFQATT and CDR2 SNEGSKA (reference sequence). The CDR3 is CSAAGINTGELFF. The CDR3 bases are TGCAGTGCCGCTGGAATCAACACCGGGGAGCTGTTTTTT.

The chain combines TRBV7-8 with TRBJ2-1; possibly TRBD2 for D (6 bases). Germline CDR1 SGHVS, CDR2 FQNEAQ. CDR3 length: 19 amino acids. The V end was cut by 0 bases, the J end by 0 bases, with 18 bases between. CDR3 sequence: CASSLADELAHISYNEQFF. For the CDR3, the DNA is TGTGCCAGCAGCTTAGCAGACGAACTAGCACATATCTCCTACAATGAGCAGTTCTTC.

In its sample, this clonotype was seen a few times. This rearrangement joins TRBV11-2 to TRBJ2-5; a possible D gene is TRBD2 (6 bases). V lost 7 bases to trimming and J lost 5 bases, with 23 bases between them. Germline V gene sequence: CDR1 SGHAT, CDR2 FQNNGV. The CDR3 length is 16 residues. CDR3 sequence reads: CASKAFGSFGGETQYF. CDR3 coding DNA: TGTGCCAGCAAGGCGTTCGGGAGCTTTGGGGGTGAGACCCAGTACTTC.

V and J are TRBV7-9 and TRBJ1-2; 7 positions agree with TRBD1. This CDR3 has 17 amino acids. With 1 base clipped from V and 0 bases from J, the junction kept 8 bases outside the gene matches. The germline V gene encodes CDR1 SEHNR and CDR2 FQNEAQ (reference sequence). The CDR3 sequence: CASSLEGTAITNYGYTF. In DNA, the CDR3 is TGTGCCAGCAGCTTAGAAGGGACAGCGATAACTAACTATGGCTACACCTTC.

There are a few counts of this clonotype. V usage is TRBV11-2 and J usage is TRBJ2-1; D gene ambiguous. Germline-derived CDR1 and CDR2 are SGHAT and FQNNGV. The length of the CDR3 is 12 residues. V was cut by 5 bases and J by 10 bases, with 12 bases left in between. The DNA for the CDR3 is TGTGCCAGCAGCCCGGCCGGTGGGGAGCAGTTCTTC. Protein sequence: CASSPAGGEQFF.

In its sample, this clonotype was seen a few times. This chain connects TRBV11-2 to TRBJ1-6, with 9 bases matching TRBD1. The germline gives CDR1 SGHAT, CDR2 FQNNGV. The trim removed 3 bases at V and 7 bases at J, leaving 7 bases unmatched. The CDR3 length is 16 residues. CDR3 nucleotides: TGTGCCAGCAGCTTTTCCGGGACAGGGCTGAATTCACCCCTCCACTTT. Its translation: CASSFSGTGLNSPLHF. Filled out from reference TRBV11-2 and TRBJ1-6, the complete variable domain reads EAGVAQSPRYKIIEKRQSVAFWCNPISGHATLYWYQQILGQGPKLLIQFQNNGVVDDSQLPKDRFSAERLKGVDSTLKIQPAKLEDSAVYLCASSFSGTGLNSPLHFGNGTRLTVT.

The chain combines TRBV7-9 with TRBJ2-1; 7 bases agree with TRBD1. CDR1 and CDR2 (germline): SEHNR, FQNEAQ (reference sequence). V trimming: 5 bases; J trimming: 5 bases; junction bases outside the gene matches: 9. The CDR3 runs to 15 residues. Written as DNA, the CDR3 is TGTGCCAGCAGCGCCCGACAGGGAAGGGACAATGAGCAGTTCTTC. It codes for CASSARQGRDNEQFF.

The chain links TRBV7-8 to TRBJ2-7; TRBD2 agrees at 8 bases. The ends lost 5 bases at V and 3 bases at J; junction bases unmatched: 9. The CDR3 contains 15 residues. Per the germline V gene, CDR1 is SGHVS and CDR2 is FQNEAQ. The CDR3 sequence is CASSHPQTSVYEQYF. The CDR3 DNA follows: TGTGCCAGCAGCCACCCCCAGACTAGCGTCTACGAGCAGTACTTC.

This clonotype was observed a few times. V is TRBV18 and J is TRBJ2-1, with D possibly matching TRBD2 (5 bases). The CDR3 contains 14 residues. V lost 3 bases and J 7 bases, leaving 13 bases between the germline ends. Germline V gene sequence: CDR1 KGHSH, CDR2 LQKENI. The DNA of the CDR3 is TGTGCCAGCTCACCGTTGGGTCCGGGGAATGAGCAGTTCTTC. Residues: CASSPLGPGNEQFF.

The chain recombines TRBV2 with TRBJ1-1; D perhaps matches TRBD1 (6 bases). V lost 7 bases and J 8 bases, leaving 14 bases between the germline ends. CDR1 is SNHLY, CDR2 FYNNEI, per germline. CDR3 size: 12 residues. The chain's CDR3 is CASTLRDIEAFF. CDR3 DNA: TGTGCCAGCACCCTCCGGGACATAGAAGCTTTCTTT.

V gene TRBV2 combines with J gene TRBJ2-6; D uncertain. CDR3 size: 16 residues. V lost 6 bases and J lost 0, with 12 bases in between. Germline V gives CDR1 SNHLY, CDR2 FYNNEI. CDR3 bases: TGTGCCAGCAGGGCCATCCTGAGCTCTGGGGCCAACGTCCTGACTTTC. Encoded protein: CASRAILSSGANVLTF.

The J gene is TRBJ2-1, the V gene TRBV7-2; 11 bases map to TRBD2. V lost 1 base to trimming and J lost 4 bases; unmatched junction nucleotides: 9. CDR1 is SGHTA and CDR2 is FQGNSA in the germline V gene. The length of the CDR3 is 18 residues. The chain's CDR3 is CASSLGLAGGSPYNEQFF. For the CDR3, the DNA is TGTGCCAGCAGCTTAGGGCTAGCGGGGGGATCCCCGTACAATGAGCAGTTCTTC.

This chain uses TRBV5-1 with TRBJ1-3; 10 bases map to TRBD1. This CDR3 contains 15 residues. Per the germline V gene, CDR1 is SGHRS and CDR2 is YFSETQ. Trimming at V came to 5 bases and at J to 3 bases, leaving 5 bases not matched to a gene. The CDR3 here is CASRPGTGVGNTIYF. CDR3 in DNA: TGCGCCAGCAGACCTGGGACAGGGGTTGGAAACACCATATATTTT.

This clonotype was observed a handful of times. The chain combines TRBV15 with TRBJ2-2; D not resolved. Between the trimmed V and J ends, which lost 0 bases and 6 bases, there was a span of 8 bases. Per germline, CDR1 LNHNV and CDR2 YYDKDF (reference sequence). This CDR3 has 14 amino acids. CDR3 loop: CATSRDKGAGELFF. DNA of the CDR3: TGTGCCACCAGCAGAGATAAAGGCGCCGGGGAGCTGTTTTTT.

This chain joins TRBV7-6 and TRBJ2-7, with TRBD1 matching over 9 bases. CDR1 and CDR2 (germline): SGHVS, FNYEAQ. Trimming at V came to 4 bases and at J to 3 bases, leaving 4 bases not matched to a gene. The length of the CDR3 is 14 residues. The CDR3 loop reads CASSSQGAFYEQYF. CDR3 bases: TGTGCCAGCAGCTCACAGGGGGCATTCTACGAGCAGTACTTC.

In this sample, this clonotype turned up once. The chain employs TRBV6-5 and TRBJ1-1, with D perhaps TRBD1 (5 bases). This CDR3 has 14 amino acids. Trimming took 0 bases from V and 0 from J, leaving 5 bases between them. Germline CDR1 reads MNHEY; CDR2 reads SVGAGI. The CDR3 nucleotides are TGTGCCAGCAGTTACTCGGACATGAACACTGAAGCTTTCTTT. Encoded protein: CASSYSDMNTEAFF.

This clonotype was observed a handful of times. The V and J genes are TRBV7-9 and TRBJ2-1, with D maybe TRBD2 (5 bases). The CDR3 is 13 residues long. Germline assignment: CDR1 SEHNR and CDR2 FQNEAQ (reference sequence). Trimming removed 1 base from V and 10 bases from J, with 11 bases in between. In DNA form, the CDR3 reads TGTGCCAGCAGCTTAGAGCGGCGCAGGGAGCAGTTCTTC. It specifies CASSLERRREQFF.

The table lists this clonotype with a few counts. The V gene is TRBV7-2, the J gene TRBJ2-2; 9 bases match TRBD2. Trimming removed 4 bases from V and 4 bases from J; junction bases left unmatched: 4. This CDR3 comprises 15 residues. Looked up from germline, CDR1 is SGHTA and CDR2 is FQGNSA. Here the CDR3 DNA reads TGTGCCAGCAGCTCCGGGACTAGCTTCACCGGGGAGCTGTTTTTT. Its protein product is CASSSGTSFTGELFF.

This clonotype appeared a few times. The chain joins TRBV12-3 or TRBV12-4 to TRBJ2-4, with D perhaps matching TRBD1 (6 bases). V was cut by 3 bases and J by 14 bases, with 17 bases left in between. This CDR3 has 13 amino acids. The CDR3, as DNA: TGTGCCAGCAGTTTTAGGGCCGGACAGAATGAGTACTTC. Protein sequence: CASSFRAGQNEYF.

This clonotype has more than one count but fewer than ten. The CDR3 nucleotides read TGCAGTGCTATAGAACCGGGACAGGGAAGAAGGAATTCACCCCTCCACTTT. Translated, it gives CSAIEPGQGRRNSPLHF. The chain links TRBV20-1 to TRBJ1-6; 9 nucleotides align to TRBD1. CDR3 length: 17 residues. J was trimmed by 7 bases and V by 4 bases; bases with no gene match: 14. Germline V gene data show CDR1 as DFQATT and CDR2 as SNEGSKA (reference sequence).

This clonotype was detected only a few times. The rearrangement links TRBV20-1 to TRBJ1-1, with D maybe TRBD1 (6 bases). CDR3 length equals 13 residues. With 3 bases removed from V and 1 base from J, the gap between germline ends came to 9 bases. Germline V lookup: CDR1 DFQATT, CDR2 SNEGSKA (reference sequence). CDR3 protein: CSARIGGNTEAFF. The DNA for the CDR3 is TGCAGTGCTAGGATAGGGGGGAACACTGAAGCTTTCTTT.

V gene TRBV12-3 or TRBV12-4 combines with J gene TRBJ2-1, with 11 positions matching TRBD2. The CDR3 has 14 amino acids. With V trimmed by 8 bases and J by 4 bases, 4 bases remained unmatched. DNA of the CDR3: TGTGCCAGCGCACTAGCGGGGGCTTACAATGAGCAGTTCTTC. It codes for CASALAGAYNEQFF.

This clonotype was counted a few times. The gene calls are TRBV5-1 and TRBJ2-5; D remains ambiguous. Per the germline V gene, CDR1 is SGHRS and CDR2 is YFSETQ. The CDR3 consists of 15 residues. With 3 bases removed from V and 5 bases from J, the gap between germline ends came to 17 bases. The CDR3 nucleotides are TGCGCCAGCAGCTCCTACCAGGCCGTCGAGGAGACCCAGTACTTC. Protein sequence: CASSSYQAVEETQYF.

This clonotype was counted between two and nine times. The chain joins TRBV12-3 or TRBV12-4 to TRBJ1-1; no reliable D call. The CDR3 contains 14 residues. Trimming cost V 3 bases and J 0 bases, with 8 bases left between them. The CDR3 loop is CASSFGSMNTEAFF. The CDR3 DNA is TGTGCCAGCAGTTTTGGGAGCATGAACACTGAAGCTTTCTTT.

This clonotype was counted only a few times. The chain has TRBV10-2 and TRBJ2-7; 7 nucleotides match TRBD1. Losses at the gene ends were 4 bases for V and 4 bases for J; bases not matched to a gene: 4. This CDR3 contains 13 residues. From germline, CDR1 is WSHSY and CDR2 SAAADI. The CDR3 coding sequence is TGCGCCAGCAGTGCGACAGGGTGGTACGAGCAGTACTTC. This encodes CASSATGWYEQYF.

This clonotype showed up just a few times. The rearrangement links TRBV12-3 or TRBV12-4 to TRBJ1-2, with unresolved D. V lost 8 bases and J lost 4, with 17 bases in between. The CDR3 sequence is 14 residues long. DNA for the CDR3: TGTGCCAGCGGGAGAGCCGAATCTGTCTATGGCTACACCTTC. Its protein product is CASGRAESVYGYTF.